This TCR beta chain was captured by sequencing in a study of blood T cell repertoires in COVID-19 (dated by TCRdb to 2019 to 2021). Background on the whole study: Samples covering the acute and convalescent phases of COVID-19 were provided by collaborators in the United States, Italy and Spain. The prospective study material was composed of cDNA or gDNA derived from T cells, B-cell-depleted T cells, or PBMCs. Subjects who had been exposed to COVID-19, were actively infected with it, or had recovered from it provided the deeply sampled blood TCRbeta repertoires that made up the dataset. The repertoires were released in a freely available public database intended as a resource for research on the immune response to SARS-CoV-2. The samples were drawn from the first 160 participants of the ongoing ImmuneRACE study and from roughly 1,300 subjects provided by 6 global collaborators. The sample metadata nearly always contained a de-identified subject ID, COVID-19 status, age in years and sex. HLA class I and class II types, where available, came from metadata supplied by the sample provider rather than from assay-based typing. Overall study results and their limits: Clinical and demographic metadata were provided uncurated, with the amount varying by source and participant.

The collaborating institutions used their own protocols to collect whole blood in K2EDTA tubes. For TCRbeta analysis, collaborators shipped samples in one of three forms: frozen whole blood, isolated PBMCs, or DNA extracted from either of those sample types. TCRbeta CDR3 regions were amplified from genomic DNA using the immunoSEQ Assay, a bias-controlled multiplex PCR. The paper's data handling went like this. The number of nucleated cells in each sample was estimated from the amplification of reference gene primers within the assay. To quantify the absolute abundance of each unique TCRbeta CDR3 rearrangement, sequence reads were collapsed and filtered. For each sample, productive Simpson clonality was calculated by taking the square root of Simpson's diversity index across productive rearrangements. TCRdb limited this immuneACCESS table to in-frame rearrangements with V and J called. A share of clones is missing; checked studies link under half to unresolved V genes, and the rest is unexplained. Clone size and V and J calls were adopted from that table, with D and trimming inferred from the DNA. The sample data list about 210,000 clones, and more than 70% of these were observed just once. 9.5% to 15% of the sample comes from the top ten.

In this sample, this clone turned up once. Which antigen it targets is not known. Base-call qualities are not available, and no considerably larger clone is one nucleotide away. The sample was peripheral blood. The sequence was collected from a human donor in a cohort sampled during active COVID-19.

Read as DNA, the sequence is TGTGCCAGCAGCTTAGAGGGGGCGGATGGCTACACCTTC. It is translated as CASSLEGADGYTF. In this chain, TRBV7-3 is recombined with TRBJ1-2, with 7 bases aligning to TRBD1. Here V drops 2 bases and J drops 6 bases, and the junction holds 3 bases not matched to any gene. Looking up the germline V gene yields CDR1 SGHTA and CDR2 FQGTGA. The CDR3 spans 13 residues, from the cysteine through the phenylalanine. CDR3 DNA is the only sequence kept; it has 39 bases, read in frame from the first base.